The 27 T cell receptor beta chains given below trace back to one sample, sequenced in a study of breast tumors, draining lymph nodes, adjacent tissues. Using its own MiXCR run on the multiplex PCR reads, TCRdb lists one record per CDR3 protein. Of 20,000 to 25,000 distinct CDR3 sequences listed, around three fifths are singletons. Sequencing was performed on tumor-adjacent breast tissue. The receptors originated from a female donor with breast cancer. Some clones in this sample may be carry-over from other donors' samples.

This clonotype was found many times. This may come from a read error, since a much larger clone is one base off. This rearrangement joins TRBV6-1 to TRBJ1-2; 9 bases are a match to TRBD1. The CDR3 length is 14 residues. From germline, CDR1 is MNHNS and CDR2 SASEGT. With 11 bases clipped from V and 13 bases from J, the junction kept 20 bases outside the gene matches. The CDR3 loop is CAPPPRTGQGVPTF. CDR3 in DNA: TGTGCCCCCCCCCCGAGGACGGGACAGGGCGTTCCCACCTTC.

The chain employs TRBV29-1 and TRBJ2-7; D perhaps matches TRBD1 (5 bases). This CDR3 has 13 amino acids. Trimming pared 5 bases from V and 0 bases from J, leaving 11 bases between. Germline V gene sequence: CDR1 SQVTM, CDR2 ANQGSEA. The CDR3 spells CSVRGWGSYEQYF. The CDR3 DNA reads TGCAGCGTTAGGGGATGGGGCTCCTACGAGCAGTACTTC.

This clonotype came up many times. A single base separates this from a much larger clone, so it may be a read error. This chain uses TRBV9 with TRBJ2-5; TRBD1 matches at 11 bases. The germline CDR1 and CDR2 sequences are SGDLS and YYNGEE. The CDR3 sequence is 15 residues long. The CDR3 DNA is TGTGCCAGCAGCCAGGGACAGGGGGATGGAGAGACCCCGTACTTC. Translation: CASSQGQGDGETPYF.

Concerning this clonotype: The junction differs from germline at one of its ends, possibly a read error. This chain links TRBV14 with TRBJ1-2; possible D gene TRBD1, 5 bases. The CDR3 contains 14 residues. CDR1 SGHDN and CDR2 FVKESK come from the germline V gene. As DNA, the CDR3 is TGTGCCAGCAGCCACGATTGGGGGAACTATGGCCACACCTTC. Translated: CASSHDWGNYGHTF.

CDR3 nucleotide sequence: TGTGCCAGCAGTGCCACCGGGACAGGAGCCAATTCACCCCTCCACTTT. Its translation: CASSATGTGANSPLHF. The chain is built from TRBV2 and TRBJ1-6; 8 nucleotides line up with TRBD1. Per germline, CDR1 SNHLY and CDR2 FYNNEI. The V segment lost 4 bases and the J segment 7 bases; nucleotides outside the gene matches: 9. CDR3 size: 16 residues.

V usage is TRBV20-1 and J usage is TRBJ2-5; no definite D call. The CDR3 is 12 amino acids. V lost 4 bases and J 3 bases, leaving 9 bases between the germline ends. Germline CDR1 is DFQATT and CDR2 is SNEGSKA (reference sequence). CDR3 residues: CSAMAGEETQYF. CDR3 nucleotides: TGCAGTGCTATGGCAGGAGAAGAGACCCAGTACTTC.

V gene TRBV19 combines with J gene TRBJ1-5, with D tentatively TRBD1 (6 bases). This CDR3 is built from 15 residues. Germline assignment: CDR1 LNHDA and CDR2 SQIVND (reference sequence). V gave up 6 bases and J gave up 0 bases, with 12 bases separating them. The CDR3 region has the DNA TGTGCCAGTAGAGAGACAGGTTTTAGCAATCAGCCCCAGCATTTT. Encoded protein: CASRETGFSNQPQHF.

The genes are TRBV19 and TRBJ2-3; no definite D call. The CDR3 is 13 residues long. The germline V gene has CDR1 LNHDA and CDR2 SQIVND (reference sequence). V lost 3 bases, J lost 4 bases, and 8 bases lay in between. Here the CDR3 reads CASSILQADTQYF. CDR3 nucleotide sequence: TGTGCCAGTAGTATCCTGCAAGCAGATACGCAGTATTTT.

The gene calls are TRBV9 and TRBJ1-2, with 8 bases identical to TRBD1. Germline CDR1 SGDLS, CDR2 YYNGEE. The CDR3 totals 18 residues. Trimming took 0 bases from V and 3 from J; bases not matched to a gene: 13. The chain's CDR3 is CASSVVVEPSTGDYGYTF. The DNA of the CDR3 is TGTGCCAGCAGCGTAGTAGTAGAGCCTTCGACAGGGGACTATGGCTACACCTTC.

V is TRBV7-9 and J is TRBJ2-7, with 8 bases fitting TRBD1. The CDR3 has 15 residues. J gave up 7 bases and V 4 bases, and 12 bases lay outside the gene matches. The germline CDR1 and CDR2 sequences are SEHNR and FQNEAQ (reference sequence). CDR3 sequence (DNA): TGTGCCAGCAGCTCGACCGGGACAGGAACTAGGGAGCAGTACTTC. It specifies CASSSTGTGTREQYF.

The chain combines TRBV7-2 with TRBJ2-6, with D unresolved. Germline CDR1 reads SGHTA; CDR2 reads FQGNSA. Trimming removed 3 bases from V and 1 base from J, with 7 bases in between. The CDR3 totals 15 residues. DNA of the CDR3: TGTGCCAGCAGCTTCCGGTTGTCTGGGGCCAACGTCCTGACTTTC. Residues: CASSFRLSGANVLTF.

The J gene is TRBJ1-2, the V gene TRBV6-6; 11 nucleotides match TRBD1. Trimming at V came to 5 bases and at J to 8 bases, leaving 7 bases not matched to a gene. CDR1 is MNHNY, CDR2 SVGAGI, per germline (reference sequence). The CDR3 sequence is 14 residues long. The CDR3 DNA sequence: TGTGCCAGCAGTCGAGGACAGGGGGCGTTCGGCTACACCTTC. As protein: CASSRGQGAFGYTF.

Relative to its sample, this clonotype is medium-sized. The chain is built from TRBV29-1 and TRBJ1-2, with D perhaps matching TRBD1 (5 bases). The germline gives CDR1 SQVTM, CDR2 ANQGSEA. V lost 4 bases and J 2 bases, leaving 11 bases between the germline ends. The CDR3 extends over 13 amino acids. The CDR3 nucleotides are TGCAGCGTTGCGGTCAGGGCAAACTATGGCTACACCTTC. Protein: CSVAVRANYGYTF. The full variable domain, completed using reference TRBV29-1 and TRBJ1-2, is SAVISQKPSRDICQRGTSLTIQCQVDSQVTMMFWYRQQPGQSLTLIATANQGSEATYESGFVIDKFPISRPNLTFSTLTVSNMSPEDSSIYLCSVAVRANYGYTFGSGTRLTVV.

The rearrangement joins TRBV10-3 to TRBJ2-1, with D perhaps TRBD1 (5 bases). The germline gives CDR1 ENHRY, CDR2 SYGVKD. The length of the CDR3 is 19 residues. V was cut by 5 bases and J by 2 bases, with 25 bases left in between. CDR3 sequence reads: CAISLWGRPSAVPYNEQFF. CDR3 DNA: TGTGCCATCAGTTTGTGGGGCAGGCCAAGCGCAGTCCCCTACAATGAGCAGTTCTTC.

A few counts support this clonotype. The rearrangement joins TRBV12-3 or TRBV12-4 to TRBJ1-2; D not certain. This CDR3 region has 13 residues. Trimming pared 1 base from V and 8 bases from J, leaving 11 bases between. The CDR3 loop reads CASSLGQSGGYTF. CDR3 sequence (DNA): TGTGCCAGCAGTTTAGGGCAGTCCGGAGGCTACACCTTC.

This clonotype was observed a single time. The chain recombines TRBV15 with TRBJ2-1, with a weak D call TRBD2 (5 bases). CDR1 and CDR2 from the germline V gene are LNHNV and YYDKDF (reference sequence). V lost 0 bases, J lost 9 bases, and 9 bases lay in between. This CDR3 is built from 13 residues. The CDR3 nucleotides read TGTGCCACCAGCAGAGATCGAGGGTTTGAGCAGTTCTTC. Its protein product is CATSRDRGFEQFF. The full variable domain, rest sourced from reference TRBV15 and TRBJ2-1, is DAMVIQNPRYQVTQFGKPVTLSCSQTLNHNVMYWYQQKSSQAPKLLFHYYDKDFNNEADTPDNFQSRRPNTSFCFLDIRSPGLGDTAMYLCATSRDRGFEQFFGPGTRLTVL.

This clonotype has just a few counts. The CDR3 loop is CASGTSGVYEQYF. The CDR3 nucleotides read TGTGCCAGCGGGACTAGCGGGGTATACGAGCAGTACTTC. The chain carries TRBV12-3 or TRBV12-4 and TRBJ2-7, with TRBD2 identical over 13 bases. CDR3 size: 13 residues. J was trimmed by 4 bases and V by 8 bases; bases with no gene match: 2.

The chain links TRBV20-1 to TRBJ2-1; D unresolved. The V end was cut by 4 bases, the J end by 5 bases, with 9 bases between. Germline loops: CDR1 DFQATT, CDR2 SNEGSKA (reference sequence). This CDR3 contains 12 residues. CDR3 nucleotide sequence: TGCAGTGCTAAATGGAAGGACAATGAGCAGTTCTTC. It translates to CSAKWKDNEQFF.

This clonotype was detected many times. The CDR3 region is CASSPGTGSYEQYF. For the CDR3, the DNA is TGTGCCAGCAGCCCCGGGACCGGGTCCTACGAGCAGTACTTC. The chain joins TRBV6-5 to TRBJ2-7; D possibly matches TRBD1 or TRBD2 (5 bases each). Per germline, CDR1 MNHEY and CDR2 SVGAGI. This CDR3 spans 14 amino acids. Trimming pared 6 bases from V and 1 base from J, leaving 13 bases between.

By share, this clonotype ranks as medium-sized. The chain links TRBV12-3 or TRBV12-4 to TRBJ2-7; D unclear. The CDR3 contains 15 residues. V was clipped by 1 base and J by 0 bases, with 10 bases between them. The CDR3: CASSLVRPISYEQYF. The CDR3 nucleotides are TGTGCCAGCAGTTTAGTGCGGCCGATCTCCTACGAGCAGTACTTC.

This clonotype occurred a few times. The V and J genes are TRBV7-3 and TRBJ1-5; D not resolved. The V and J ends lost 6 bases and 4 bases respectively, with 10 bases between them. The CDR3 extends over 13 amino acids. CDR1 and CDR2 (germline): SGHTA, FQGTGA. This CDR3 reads CASSEGGNQPQHF. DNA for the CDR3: TGTGCCAGCAGTGAAGGTGGGAATCAGCCCCAGCATTTT.

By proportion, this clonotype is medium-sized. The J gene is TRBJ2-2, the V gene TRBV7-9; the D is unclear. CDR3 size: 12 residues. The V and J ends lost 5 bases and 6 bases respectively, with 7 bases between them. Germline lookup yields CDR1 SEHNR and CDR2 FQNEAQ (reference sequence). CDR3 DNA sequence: TGTGCCAGCAGCCAAGGAGCCGGGGAGCTGTTTTTT. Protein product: CASSQGAGELFF.

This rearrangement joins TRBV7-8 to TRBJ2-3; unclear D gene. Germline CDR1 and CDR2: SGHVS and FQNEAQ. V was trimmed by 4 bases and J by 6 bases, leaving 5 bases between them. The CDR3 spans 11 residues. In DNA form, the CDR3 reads TGTGCCAGCAGCTCGACCGATACGCAGTATTTT. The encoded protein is CASSSTDTQYF.

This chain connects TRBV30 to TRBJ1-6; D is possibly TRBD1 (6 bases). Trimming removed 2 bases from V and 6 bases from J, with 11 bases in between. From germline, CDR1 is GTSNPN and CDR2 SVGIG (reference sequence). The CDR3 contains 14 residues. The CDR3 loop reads CAWSLQGSNSPLHF. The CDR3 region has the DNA TGTGCCTGGAGTTTACAGGGCTCTAATTCACCCCTCCACTTT.

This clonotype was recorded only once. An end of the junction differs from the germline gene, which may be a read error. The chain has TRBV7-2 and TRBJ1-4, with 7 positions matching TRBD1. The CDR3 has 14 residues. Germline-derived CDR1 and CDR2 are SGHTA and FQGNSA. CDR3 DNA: TGTGCCAGCGGCTTGTTGCAGGGGGGGGAAAAACTGTTTTTT. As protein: CASGLLQGGEKLFF.

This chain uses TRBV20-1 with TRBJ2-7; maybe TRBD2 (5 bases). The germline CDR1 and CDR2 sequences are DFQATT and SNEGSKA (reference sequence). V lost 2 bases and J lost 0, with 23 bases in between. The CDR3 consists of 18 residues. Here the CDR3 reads CSARMRAASPNNSYEQYF. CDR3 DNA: TGCAGTGCTAGAATGCGGGCGGCTTCGCCAAACAACTCCTACGAGCAGTACTTC.

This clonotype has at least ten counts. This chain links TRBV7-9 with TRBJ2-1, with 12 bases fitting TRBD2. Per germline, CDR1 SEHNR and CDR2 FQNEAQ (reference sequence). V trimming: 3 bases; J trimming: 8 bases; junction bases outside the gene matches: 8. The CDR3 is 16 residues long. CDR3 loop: CASSFLTSGSIHEQFF. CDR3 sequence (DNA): TGTGCCAGCAGCTTCTTGACTAGCGGGAGCATCCATGAGCAGTTCTTC. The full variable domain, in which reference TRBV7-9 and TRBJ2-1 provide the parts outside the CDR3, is DTGVSQNPRHKITKRGQNVTFRCDPISEHNRLYWYRQTLGQGPEFLTYFQNEAQLEKSRLLSDRFSAERPKGSFSTLEIQRTEQGDSAMYLCASSFLTSGSIHEQFFGPGTRLTVL.